The T cell receptor (beta chain) under discussion was sequenced for a study of response to subunit inactivated influenza vaccine (dated by TCRdb to about 2018). For context, the study as a whole: The study used deep quantitative T cell receptor repertoire profiling to track responses to a trivalent subunit inactivated influenza vaccine. Broader findings and caveats from the paper: The authors suggested that each seasonal influenza vaccination may recruit only a limited number of new T cells.

Library preparation was by RT-PCR. For sequencing, an Illumina HiSeq 2500 was employed. The raw public data were reprocessed by TCRdb itself: fastp quality trimming at Q25, MiXCR clonotype calling, in-frame beta chains only. When rows share a CDR3 protein, they turn into one entry using the most common DNA and genes. The sample data list about 650,000 distinct CDR3 sequences, and around 15% of these were observed just once. Approximately 7.6% of the sample lies in the top ten. This clonotype was counted many times. The antigen it recognizes is unknown. No qualities accompany the bases; no much larger clone lies one base away. From cysteine to phenylalanine, the CDR3 is 15 amino acids long. Only the CDR3 DNA is retained, 45 bases long and in frame from the first base. V loses 3 bases of germline sequence and J loses 0 bases, and the interval between the two ends is 9 bases.

The chain is made from TRBV12-3 or TRBV12-4 and TRBJ1-5; too little of a D gene remains to name it. This clonotype was obtained from a man over 45 who received an inactivated influenza vaccine. Donor details come from another sample of the same person, matched by shared clones. The sequencing here drew on PBMCs from blood, taken 14 to 15 days before vaccination. The nucleotide sequence is TGTGCCAGCAGTTTGGGTGTGGGTAGCAATCAGCCCCAGCATTTT. Its product reads: CASSLGVGSNQPQHF.